Here is one TCR beta chain with its context. These data come from a study of blood T cell repertoires in COVID-19. About the study: The United States, Italy and Spain provided the acute and convalescent COVID-19 samples. Sources were T cells, B-cell-depleted T cells, or PBMCs; the material itself was cDNA or gDNA.

The authors' processing: Amplification with reference gene primers provided the estimates of nucleated cell counts. Clones were read by immunoSEQ multiplex PCR, and TCRdb kept only the in-frame ones, dropping some. That table supplies the V and J calls and clone size; D and trimming were determined from the DNA. Of about 380,000 clones listed, 89% are singletons. Germline loops: CDR1 SGDLS, CDR2 YYNGEE. V lost 0 bases and J lost 7, with 17 bases in between. The CDR3 has 17 amino acids. This clonotype was sampled from a man aged 40-49 years with acute or convalescent COVID-19. Specimen: peripheral blood. J is TRBJ1-6 and V is TRBV9; D might be TRBD1 (5 bases). Here the CDR3 DNA reads TGTGCCAGCAGCGTAGCTACGCAGGGCCTAAGGAATTCACCCCTCCACTTT. Protein: CASSVATQGLRNSPLHF.